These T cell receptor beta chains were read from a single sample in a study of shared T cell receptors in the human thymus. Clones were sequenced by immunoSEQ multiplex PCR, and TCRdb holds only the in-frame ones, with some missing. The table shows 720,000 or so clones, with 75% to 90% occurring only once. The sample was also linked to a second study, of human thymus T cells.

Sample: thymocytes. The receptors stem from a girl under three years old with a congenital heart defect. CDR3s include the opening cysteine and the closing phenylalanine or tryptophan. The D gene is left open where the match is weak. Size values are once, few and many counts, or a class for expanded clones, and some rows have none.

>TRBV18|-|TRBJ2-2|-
CASSHEYGGNTGELFF
TGTGCCAGCTCACACGAGTACGGGGGGAACACCGGGGAGCTGTTTTTT
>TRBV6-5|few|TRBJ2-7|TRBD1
CASGHRGYEQYF
TGTGCCAGCGGTCACAGGGGGTACGAGCAGTACTTC
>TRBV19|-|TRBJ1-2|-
CASSIQETKDYGYTF
TGTGCCAGTAGTATCCAGGAAACGAAGGACTATGGCTACACCTTC
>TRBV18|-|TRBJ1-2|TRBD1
CASSHRPDRGLRPHGYTF
TGTGCCAGCTCTCATCGCCCAGACAGGGGGCTTCGTCCGCATGGCTACACCTTC
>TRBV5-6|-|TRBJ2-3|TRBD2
CASSFGTSGADTQYF
TGTGCCAGCAGCTTCGGGACTAGCGGCGCAGATACGCAGTATTTT
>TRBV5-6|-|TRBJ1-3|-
CASSLGPARGNTIYF
TGTGCCAGCAGCTTGGGACCCGCGAGGGGAAACACCATATATTTT
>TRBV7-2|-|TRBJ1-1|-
CASSLEFYKDNPLNTEAFF
TGTGCCAGCAGCTTAGAATTTTATAAGGACAACCCCTTGAACACTGAAGCTTTCTTT
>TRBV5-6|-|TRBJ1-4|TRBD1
CASSSIQGTNEKLFF
TGTGCCAGCAGCTCAATACAGGGGACTAATGAAAAACTGTTTTTT
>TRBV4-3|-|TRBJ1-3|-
CASSQDDYGPSSGNTIYF
TGCGCCAGCAGCCAAGATGATTACGGTCCGAGCTCTGGAAACACCATATATTTT
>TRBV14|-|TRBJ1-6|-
CASSQSKGDLPARSLHF
TGTGCCAGCAGCCAAAGTAAGGGGGACCTACCCGCGAGGTCCCTCCACTTT
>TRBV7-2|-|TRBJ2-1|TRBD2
CASSLAAQAGGPGPFF
TGTGCCAGCAGCTTAGCGGCACAAGCGGGGGGGCCGGGTCCGTTCTTC
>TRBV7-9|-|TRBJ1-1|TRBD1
CASSLALGQKNTEAFF
TGTGCCAGCAGCTTAGCACTGGGACAGAAGAACACTGAAGCTTTCTTT
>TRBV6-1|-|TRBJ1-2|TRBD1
CASSFRGIGYTF
TGTGCCAGCAGTTTCAGGGGGATTGGCTACACCTTC
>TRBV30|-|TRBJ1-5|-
CAWSVLHRDQPQHF
TGTGCCTGGAGTGTCCTCCATCGGGATCAGCCCCAGCATTTT
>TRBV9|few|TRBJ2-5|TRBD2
CASSSRLAGTYERETQYF
TGTGCCAGCAGCTCACGACTAGCGGGGACCTACGAAAGGGAGACCCAGTACTTC
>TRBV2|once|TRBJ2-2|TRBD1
CASNGQGNLVELFF
TGTGCCAGCAATGGACAGGGGAATCTAGTGGAGCTGTTTTTT
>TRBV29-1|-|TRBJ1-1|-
CSVDGGTKGNTEAFF
TGCAGCGTTGACGGGGGAACTAAGGGGAACACTGAAGCTTTCTTT
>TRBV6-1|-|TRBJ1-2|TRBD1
CASSWDREAMGDTF
TGTGCCAGCAGCTGGGACAGGGAGGCTATGGGCGACACCTTC
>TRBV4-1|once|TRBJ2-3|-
CASSQVSRTVTDTQYF
TGCGCCAGCAGCCAAGTCAGTAGAACAGTCACAGATACGCAGTATTTT
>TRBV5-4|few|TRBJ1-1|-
CASSLVLGPEGTEAFF
TGTGCCAGCAGCTTGGTTTTGGGGCCCGAAGGGACTGAAGCTTTCTTT
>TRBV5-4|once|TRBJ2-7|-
CASSQREGRAYEKYF
TGTGCCAGCAGCCAGAGGGAAGGGAGAGCCTACGAGAAGTACTTC
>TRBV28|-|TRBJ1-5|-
CASSLYYGRGVVGYSNQPQHF
TGTGCCAGCAGTTTATATTACGGGAGGGGGGTAGTGGGATATAGCAATCAGCCCCAGCATTTT
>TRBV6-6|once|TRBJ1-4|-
CASSYEFPGEKLFF
TGTGCCAGCAGTTACGAGTTCCCCGGTGAAAAACTGTTTTTT
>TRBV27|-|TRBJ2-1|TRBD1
CASSLRQGREGYNEQFF
TGTGCCAGCAGTCTGAGACAGGGACGCGAGGGATACAATGAGCAGTTCTTC
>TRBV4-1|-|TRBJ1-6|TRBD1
CASSFWVSGQHNSPLHF
TGCGCCAGCTCATTCTGGGTTTCGGGACAGCACAATTCACCCCTCCACTTT
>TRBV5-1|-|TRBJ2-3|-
CASSLARPGVPTDTQYF
TGCGCCAGCAGCTTGGCCCGCCCGGGAGTGCCCACAGATACGCAGTATTTT
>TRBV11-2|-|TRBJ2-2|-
CASSLRLPSRDTGELFF
TGTGCCAGCAGCTTACGCTTGCCTTCTCGGGACACCGGGGAGCTGTTTTTT
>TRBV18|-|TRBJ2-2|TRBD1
CASSPRDRGMGELFF
TGTGCCAGCTCACCCCGGGACAGGGGTATGGGGGAGCTGTTTTTT
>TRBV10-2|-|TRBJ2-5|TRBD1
CASTNRQGAIQETQYF
TGCGCCAGCACTAACCGACAGGGGGCCATCCAAGAGACCCAGTACTTC
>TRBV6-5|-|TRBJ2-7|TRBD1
CASSCPTGAPYEQYF
TGTGCCAGCAGTTGCCCGACAGGGGCCCCCTACGAGCAGTACTTC
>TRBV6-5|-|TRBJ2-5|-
CASSYSTVWYQETQYF
TGTGCCAGCAGTTACTCGACAGTGTGGTACCAAGAGACCCAGTACTTC
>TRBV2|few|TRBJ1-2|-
CASSGPGYGNGYTF
TGTGCCAGCAGTGGCCCAGGGTATGGCAATGGCTACACCTTC
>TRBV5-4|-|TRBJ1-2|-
CASSFSGLGGYTF
TGTGCCAGCAGCTTCTCAGGTCTCGGTGGCTACACCTTC
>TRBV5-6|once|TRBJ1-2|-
CASSLRFRGNYGYTF
TGTGCCAGCAGCTTGAGGTTTAGGGGGAACTATGGCTACACCTTC
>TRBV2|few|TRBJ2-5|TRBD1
CASSQGEETQYF
TGTGCCAGCTCACAGGGGGAAGAGACCCAGTACTTC
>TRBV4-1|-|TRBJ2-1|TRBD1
CASSQGPTGSTYNEQFF
TGCGCCAGCAGCCAAGGTCCGACAGGGTCAACATACAATGAGCAGTTCTTC
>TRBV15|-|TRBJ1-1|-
CATSTSNKGGGTEAFF
TGTGCCACCAGCACAAGCAATAAGGGGGGGGGTACTGAAGCTTTCTTT
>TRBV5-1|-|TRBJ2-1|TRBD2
CASSVIKPGTRNNEQFF
TGCGCCAGCAGCGTGATTAAACCCGGGACTAGGAACAATGAGCAGTTCTTC
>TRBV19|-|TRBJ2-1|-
CASSMTPYNEQFF
TGTGCCAGTAGTATGACACCTTACAATGAGCAGTTCTTC
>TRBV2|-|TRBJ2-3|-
CASQMSGTDKQPLTDTQYF
TGTGCCAGCCAGATGTCCGGAACAGACAAACAACCACTGACAGATACGCAGTATTTT
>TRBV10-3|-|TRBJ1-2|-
CAISDSNYTF
TGTGCCATCAGTGACTCTAACTACACCTTC